The clone carrying this T cell receptor beta chain was seen a handful of times. Its antigen is not identified. Other DNA variants within this sample encode the same CDR3. Germline assignment: CDR1 SQVTM and CDR2 ANQGSEA. J was trimmed by 0 bases and V by 7 bases; bases with no gene match: 6. There are 13 residues in the CDR3. The data were obtained in a study of beta chain features in type 1 diabetes. Study at large: Patients looked much like healthy donors when it came to age, gender and cell yields.

As every portion of the isolated RNA was reverse transcribed, the sequencing read expressed TCRB transcripts. Only in-frame clones appear in the TCRdb table, and some are missing; sequencing was by immunoSEQ multiplex PCR. The sample consists of around 500,000 clones, over 25% of them appearing once. Study results and caveats: In every one of the four CD4+ subsets, TCRB CDR3s were moderately but significantly shorter in Type 1 diabetes patients.

This chain links TRBV29-1 with TRBJ2-7; 7 bases are shared with TRBD1. The specimen sequenced was naive CD4+ T cells from blood. This receptor was obtained from a man between 18 and 35 years old in good health. The CDR3 reads CSARQGPSYEQYF. The CDR3 nucleotides read TGCAGCGCACGACAGGGTCCCTCCTACGAGCAGTACTTC.